This T cell receptor (beta chain) was retrieved from a study of beta chain features in type 1 diabetes. At the level of the study: In all, some 100 million sorted cells from all samples were analyzed.

With respect to this clone: Additional DNA sequences in this sample encode the identical CDR3.

Reverse transcribing all isolated RNA meant expressed TCRB transcripts were sequenced. The table came from immunoSEQ multiplex PCR; TCRdb's copy has only in-frame clones and leaves some out. The sample has about 350,000 clones; about 20% are singletons. Looked up from germline, CDR1 is MNHNS and CDR2 is SASEGT. The CDR3 extends over 13 amino acids. V lost 2 bases and J lost 1, with 5 bases in between. The origin of this receptor is a woman younger than 35 in good health. The chain joins TRBV6-1 to TRBJ1-1; no clear D. The sequenced sample consisted of naive CD4+ T cells from blood. CDR3 protein: CASSERENTEAFF. The CDR3 region has the DNA TGTGCCAGCAGTGAACGCGAGAACACTGAAGCTTTCTTT.